These T cell receptor beta chains were read from a single sample in a study of T cell repertoires in cytomegalovirus infection. TCRdb recomputed calls from the reads with MiXCR, one row per CDR3 protein. The table lists about 260,000 distinct CDR3 sequences, approximately 10% of them singletons, with over 13% in the top ten. The sequencing input was PBMCs. The receptors come from a human donor in good health (CMV status not recorded). Some clones in this sample may be carry-over from other donors' samples. Both conserved end residues are part of each CDR3. D genes are given only for firm matches. Clone size is shown for a subset of rows, as once, few, many or a class of expanded clone.

D: -
V: TRBV9
J: TRBJ1-5
size: many
DNA: TGTGCCAGCAGCAAGACCGGGGGGGCCGGTCAGCCCCAGCATTTT
CDR3: CASSKTGGAGQPQHF

D: -
V: TRBV7-2
J: TRBJ1-5
size: many
DNA: TGTGCCAGCAGCTTTAGGGAGAAGCCCCAGCATTTT
CDR3: CASSFREKPQHF

D: -
V: TRBV7-2
J: TRBJ2-5
size: many
DNA: TGTGCCAGCAGCTCCCCCGCGAGGGAGACCCAGTACTTC
CDR3: CASSSPARETQYF

D: TRBD1
V: TRBV7-2
J: TRBJ1-2
size: many
DNA: TGTGCCAGCAGTCTCACGGGACAGGGTTACTATGGCTACACCTTC
CDR3: CASSLTGQGYYGYTF

D: TRBD2
V: TRBV7-2
J: TRBJ2-4
size: few
DNA: TGTGCCAGCAGCCCCAGACTAGCGGGGGGGCCCATTCAGTACTTC
CDR3: CASSPRLAGGPIQYF

D: TRBD1
V: TRBV5-1
J: TRBJ2-7
size: -
DNA: TGCGCCAGCGGTAGGACAGGGGGTGTTGACGAGCAGTACTTC
CDR3: CASGRTGGVDEQYF

D: -
V: TRBV7-2
J: TRBJ2-2
size: few
DNA: TGTGCCAGCAGCTTAGACAGTCCCGGGGAGCTGTTTTTT
CDR3: CASSLDSPGELFF

D: -
V: TRBV7-2
J: TRBJ1-5
size: many
DNA: TGTGCCAGCAGCTTAGTCGGGGTGGGGGGCCGGCAGCCCCAGCATTTT
CDR3: CASSLVGVGGRQPQHF

D: -
V: TRBV27
J: TRBJ1-2
size: few
DNA: TGTGCCAGCAGTTTGGCCCACCGGGCAGACAACTATGGCTACACCTTC
CDR3: CASSLAHRADNYGYTF

D: -
V: TRBV25-1
J: TRBJ1-2
size: many
DNA: TGTGCCAGCAGTGATAGTGTTGCCCGGCTCGATGGCTACACCTTC
CDR3: CASSDSVARLDGYTF

D: TRBD1
V: TRBV6-2/TRBV6-3
J: TRBJ1-6
size: -
DNA: TGTGCCAGCAGACCCTCGGGACAGTATAATTCACCCCTCCACTTT
CDR3: CASRPSGQYNSPLHF

D: -
V: TRBV7-2
J: TRBJ2-3
size: many
DNA: TGTGCCAGCAGCTTAGCGCCGGGACGTCGCACAGATACGCAGTATTTT
CDR3: CASSLAPGRRTDTQYF

D: -
V: TRBV7-2
J: TRBJ1-1
size: few
DNA: TGTGCCAGCAGTAAACGGCCCCGGACGGGGAACACTGAAGCTTTCTTT
CDR3: CASSKRPRTGNTEAFF

D: -
V: TRBV7-6
J: TRBJ2-7
size: many
DNA: TGTGCCAGCAGCTTAGGACGGACAGCGGAGCAGTACTTC
CDR3: CASSLGRTAEQYF

D: -
V: TRBV7-9
J: TRBJ1-4
size: many
DNA: TGTGCCAGCAGCCTAGAGGGCAGGGTCGGTGAAAAACTGTTTTTT
CDR3: CASSLEGRVGEKLFF

D: -
V: TRBV20-1
J: TRBJ2-5
size: -
DNA: TGCAGTGCGAGTCCGAGGTCGGGGGAAGAGACCCAGTACTTC
CDR3: CSASPRSGEETQYF

D: -
V: TRBV4-3
J: TRBJ1-4
size: many
DNA: TGCGCCAGCAGCCAGATGGGGACTTCGGAGAAACTGTTTTTT
CDR3: CASSQMGTSEKLFF

D: TRBD1
V: TRBV14
J: TRBJ2-7
size: many
DNA: TGTGCCAGCAGCCAATCCATCGAGTTTTGGGGACAGGGGAAGAGATACGAGCAGTACTTC
CDR3: CASSQSIEFWGQGKRYEQYF

D: -
V: TRBV14
J: TRBJ1-5
size: -
DNA: TGTGCCAGCAGCCCTCGGACGGCAAATCTCGGGGAAGCCCAGCATTTT
CDR3: CASSPRTANLGEAQHF

D: -
V: TRBV15
J: TRBJ1-1
size: -
DNA: TGTGCCACCAGCAGTGAGGGGTGGAACACTGAAGCTTTCTTT
CDR3: CATSSEGWNTEAFF

D: TRBD2
V: TRBV7-2
J: TRBJ2-1
size: many
DNA: TGTGCCAGCAGCAGGCGGACTAGCGGGGGGGTTCTAGGGCAGTTCTTC
CDR3: CASSRRTSGGVLGQFF

D: TRBD2
V: TRBV7-2
J: TRBJ2-7
size: -
DNA: TGTGCCAGCAGCCTCCCCTCTAGCGGGAAAGGCGAGCAGTACTTC
CDR3: CASSLPSSGKGEQYF

D: TRBD1
V: TRBV6-2/TRBV6-3
J: TRBJ1-1
size: -
DNA: TGTGCCAGCAGCCGGACAGGGTACGCCACTGAAGCTTTCTTT
CDR3: CASSRTGYATEAFF

D: -
V: TRBV20-1
J: TRBJ2-7
size: few
DNA: TGCAGTGCTACCAGGGATGCAGCCCCTCCCTACGAGCAGTACTTC
CDR3: CSATRDAAPPYEQYF

D: -
V: TRBV7-6
J: TRBJ1-1
size: many
DNA: TGTGCCAGCAGCTTAGTGGGGGCGGGACGCACTGAAGCTTTCTTT
CDR3: CASSLVGAGRTEAFF

D: TRBD2
V: TRBV7-3
J: TRBJ2-3
size: many
DNA: TGTGCCAGCAGCTTAACCGGCGCGGGGGTCACAGATACGCAGTATTTT
CDR3: CASSLTGAGVTDTQYF

D: TRBD1
V: TRBV30
J: TRBJ2-7
size: few
DNA: TGTGCCTGGAGTGTACAGGGGTCCCACGAGCAGTACTTC
CDR3: CAWSVQGSHEQYF

D: TRBD2
V: TRBV7-2
J: TRBJ2-5
size: many
DNA: TGTGCCAGCAGCTTAACCGGGACTAGCGGGAGAGAGACCCAGTACTTC
CDR3: CASSLTGTSGRETQYF

D: -
V: TRBV7-2
J: TRBJ2-6
size: many
DNA: TGTGCCAGCAGCGAACAGAACAGGGTCCGCTCTGGGGCCAACGTCCTGACTTTC
CDR3: CASSEQNRVRSGANVLTF

D: TRBD2
V: TRBV11-2
J: TRBJ2-3
size: many
DNA: TGTGCCAGCAGCTTAGCCCCTAGCGGAGATACGCAGTATTTT
CDR3: CASSLAPSGDTQYF

D: TRBD2
V: TRBV7-3
J: TRBJ2-4
size: many
DNA: TGTGCCAGCAGCCCGCTCGGGGGGGCCCAAAACATTCAGTACTTC
CDR3: CASSPLGGAQNIQYF

D: -
V: TRBV7-6
J: TRBJ2-5
size: -
DNA: TGTGCCAGCAGCCCCGGACTGGCGGATCGTGAGACCCAGTACTTC
CDR3: CASSPGLADRETQYF

D: -
V: TRBV6-2/TRBV6-3
J: TRBJ2-7
size: many
DNA: TGTGCCAGCAGTTACGACGAGGAATACGAGCAGTACTTC
CDR3: CASSYDEEYEQYF

D: TRBD2
V: TRBV20-1
J: TRBJ2-1
size: -
DNA: TGCAGTGCTAGGGTGGGCGGGGGGCCGTACAATGAGCAGTTCTTC
CDR3: CSARVGGGPYNEQFF

D: TRBD1
V: TRBV28
J: TRBJ2-4
size: many
DNA: TGTGCCAGCAGCCTAGCCGGGACAGGGGCGGGAGCCAAAAACATTCAGTACTTC
CDR3: CASSLAGTGAGAKNIQYF

D: -
V: TRBV6-2/TRBV6-3
J: TRBJ2-3
size: -
DNA: TGTGCCAGCAGTTATGGGCCCCGCACAGATACGCAGTATTTT
CDR3: CASSYGPRTDTQYF

D: TRBD2
V: TRBV19
J: TRBJ2-1
size: -
DNA: TGTGCCAGTAGCAGGACTAGCGGGAGGGCCAACAATGAGCAGTTCTTC
CDR3: CASSRTSGRANNEQFF

D: -
V: TRBV4-3
J: TRBJ1-4
size: many
DNA: TGCGCCAGCAGCCCCCGGGTTACTAATGAAAAACTGTTTTTT
CDR3: CASSPRVTNEKLFF

D: TRBD2
V: TRBV7-3
J: TRBJ2-1
size: many
DNA: TGTGCCAGCAGCATAGCGGGGGGGTTTAATGTTGAGCAGTTCTTC
CDR3: CASSIAGGFNVEQFF